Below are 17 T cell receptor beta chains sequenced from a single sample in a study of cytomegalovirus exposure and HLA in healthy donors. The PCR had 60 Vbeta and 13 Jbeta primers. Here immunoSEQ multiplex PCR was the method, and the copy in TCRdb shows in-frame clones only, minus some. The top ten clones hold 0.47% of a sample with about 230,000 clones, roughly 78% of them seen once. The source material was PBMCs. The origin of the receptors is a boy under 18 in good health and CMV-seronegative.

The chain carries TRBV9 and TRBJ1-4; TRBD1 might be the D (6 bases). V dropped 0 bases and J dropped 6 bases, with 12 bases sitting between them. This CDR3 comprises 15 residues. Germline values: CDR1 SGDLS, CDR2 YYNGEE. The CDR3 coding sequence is TGTGCCAGCAGCGTAGGGGTGGCAGGGGATGAAAAACTGTTTTTT. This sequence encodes CASSVGVAGDEKLFF.

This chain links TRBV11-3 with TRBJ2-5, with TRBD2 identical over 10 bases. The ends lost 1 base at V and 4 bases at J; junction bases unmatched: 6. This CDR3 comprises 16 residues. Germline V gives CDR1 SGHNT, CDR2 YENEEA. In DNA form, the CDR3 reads TGTGCCAGCAGCTTAGCCCTAGCGGGAGCCGGAGAGACCCAGTACTTC. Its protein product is CASSLALAGAGETQYF.

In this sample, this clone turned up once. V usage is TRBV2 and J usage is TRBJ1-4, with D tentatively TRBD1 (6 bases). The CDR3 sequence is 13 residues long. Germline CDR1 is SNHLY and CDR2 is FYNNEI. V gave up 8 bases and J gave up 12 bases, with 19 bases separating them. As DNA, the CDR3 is TGTGCCAGCGGCGGGCAGAGGGGGTGGGAACTGTTTTTT. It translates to CASGGQRGWELFF.

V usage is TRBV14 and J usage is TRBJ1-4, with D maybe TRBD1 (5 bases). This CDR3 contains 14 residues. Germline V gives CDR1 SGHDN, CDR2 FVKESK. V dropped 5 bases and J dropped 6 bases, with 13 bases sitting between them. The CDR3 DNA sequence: TGTGCCAGCAGCGCCTCCCTGGGGCATGAAAAACTGTTTTTT. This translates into CASSASLGHEKLFF.

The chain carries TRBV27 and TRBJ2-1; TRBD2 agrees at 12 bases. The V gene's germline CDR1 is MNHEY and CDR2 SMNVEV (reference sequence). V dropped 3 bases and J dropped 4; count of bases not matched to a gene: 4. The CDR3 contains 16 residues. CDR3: CASSFSSGGGYNEQFF. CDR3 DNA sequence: TGTGCCAGCAGTTTCTCTAGCGGGGGGGGGTACAATGAGCAGTTCTTC.

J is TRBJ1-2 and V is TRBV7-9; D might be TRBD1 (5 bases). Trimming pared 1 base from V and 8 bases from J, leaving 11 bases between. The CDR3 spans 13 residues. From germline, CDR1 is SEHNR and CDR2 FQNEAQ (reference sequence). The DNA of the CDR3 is TGTGCCAGCAGCTTAGAGGCGGGGCGCGGCTACACCTTC. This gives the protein CASSLEAGRGYTF.

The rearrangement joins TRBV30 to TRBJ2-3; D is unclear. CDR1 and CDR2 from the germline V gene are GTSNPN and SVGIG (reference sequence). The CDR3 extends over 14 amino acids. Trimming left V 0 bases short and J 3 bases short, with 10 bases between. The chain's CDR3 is CAWSVPLTTDTQYF. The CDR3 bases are TGTGCCTGGAGTGTTCCTCTTACAACAGATACGCAGTATTTT.

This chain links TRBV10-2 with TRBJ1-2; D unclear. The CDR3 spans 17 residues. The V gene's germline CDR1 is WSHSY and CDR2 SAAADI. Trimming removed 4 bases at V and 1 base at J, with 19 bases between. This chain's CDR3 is CASSGGGNKVVNYGYTF. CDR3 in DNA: TGCGCCAGCAGTGGGGGAGGAAACAAGGTTGTTAACTATGGCTACACCTTC.

The CDR3 coding sequence is TGCGCCAGCAGCTTGGGCCTGAAAGGACAGGGGGACTACGAGCAGTACTTC. As protein: CASSLGLKGQGDYEQYF. The rearrangement uses TRBV5-1 and TRBJ2-7, with TRBD1 identical over 10 bases. There are 17 residues in the CDR3. From germline, CDR1 is SGHRS and CDR2 YFSETQ. Unmatched junction bases numbered 9, after V lost 0 bases and J lost 3 bases.

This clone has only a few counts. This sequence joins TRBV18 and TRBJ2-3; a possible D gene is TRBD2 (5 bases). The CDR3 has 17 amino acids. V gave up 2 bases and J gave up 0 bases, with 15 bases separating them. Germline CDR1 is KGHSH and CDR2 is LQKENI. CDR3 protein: CASSPGSGQTSTDTQYF. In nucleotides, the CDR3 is TGTGCCAGCTCACCAGGGAGCGGCCAAACTAGCACAGATACGCAGTATTTT.

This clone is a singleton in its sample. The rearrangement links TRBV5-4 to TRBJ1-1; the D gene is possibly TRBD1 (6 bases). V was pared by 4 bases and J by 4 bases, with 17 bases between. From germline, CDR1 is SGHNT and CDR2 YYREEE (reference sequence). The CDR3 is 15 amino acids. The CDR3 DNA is TGTGCCAGCAGCCCGATGGGAGGGGGAGGCACTGAAGCTTTCTTT. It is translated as CASSPMGGGGTEAFF. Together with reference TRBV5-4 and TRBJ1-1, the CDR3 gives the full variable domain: ETGVTQSPTHLIKTRGQQVTLRCSSQSGHNTVSWYQQALGQGPQFIFQYYREEENGRGNFPPRFSGLQFPNYSSELNVNALELDDSALYLCASSPMGGGGTEAFFGQGTRLTVV.

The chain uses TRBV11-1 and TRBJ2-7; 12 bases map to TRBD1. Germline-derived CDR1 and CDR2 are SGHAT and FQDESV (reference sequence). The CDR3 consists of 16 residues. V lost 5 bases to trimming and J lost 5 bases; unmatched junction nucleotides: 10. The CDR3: CASSPKRGTGGHEQYF. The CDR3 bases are TGTGCCAGCAGCCCGAAGAGAGGGACAGGGGGCCACGAGCAGTACTTC.

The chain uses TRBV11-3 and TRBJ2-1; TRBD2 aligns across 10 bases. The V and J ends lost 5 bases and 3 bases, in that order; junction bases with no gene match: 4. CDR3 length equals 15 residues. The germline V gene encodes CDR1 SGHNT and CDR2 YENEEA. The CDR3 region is CASSRTSGHYNEQFF. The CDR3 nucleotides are TGTGCCAGCAGCCGGACTAGCGGACACTACAATGAGCAGTTCTTC.

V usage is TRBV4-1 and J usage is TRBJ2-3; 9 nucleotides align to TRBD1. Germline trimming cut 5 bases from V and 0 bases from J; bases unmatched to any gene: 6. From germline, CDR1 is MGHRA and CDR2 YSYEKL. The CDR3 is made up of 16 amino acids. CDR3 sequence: CASSSGTGISTDTQYF. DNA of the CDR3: TGCGCCAGCAGCTCCGGGACAGGGATCAGCACAGATACGCAGTATTTT.

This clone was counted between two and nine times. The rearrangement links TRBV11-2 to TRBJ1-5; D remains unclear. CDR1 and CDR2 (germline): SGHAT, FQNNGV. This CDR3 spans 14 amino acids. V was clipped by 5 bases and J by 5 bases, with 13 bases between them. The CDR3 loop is CASSPNLVDQPQHF. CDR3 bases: TGTGCCAGCAGCCCGAACCTCGTAGATCAGCCCCAGCATTTT.

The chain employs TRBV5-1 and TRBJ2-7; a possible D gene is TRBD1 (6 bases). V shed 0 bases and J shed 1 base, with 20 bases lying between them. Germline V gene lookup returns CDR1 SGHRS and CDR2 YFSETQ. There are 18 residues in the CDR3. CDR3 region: CASSLGVRGLQRSYEQYF. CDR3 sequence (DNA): TGCGCCAGCAGCTTGGGTGTCAGGGGCCTGCAAAGGTCCTACGAGCAGTACTTC.

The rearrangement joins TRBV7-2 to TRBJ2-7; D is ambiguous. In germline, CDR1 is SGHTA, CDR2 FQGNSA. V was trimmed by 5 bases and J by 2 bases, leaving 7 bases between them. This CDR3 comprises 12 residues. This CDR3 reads CASSPRAYEQYF. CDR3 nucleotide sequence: TGTGCCAGCAGCCCCCGGGCCTACGAGCAGTACTTC. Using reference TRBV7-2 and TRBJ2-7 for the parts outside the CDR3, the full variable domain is GAGVSQSPSNKVTEKGKDVELRCDPISGHTALYWYRQSLGQGLEFLIYFQGNSAPDKSGLPSDRFSAERTGGSVSTLTIQRTQQEDSAVYLCASSPRAYEQYFGPGTRLTVT.